This T cell receptor beta chain emerged from a study of CD8 T cells in ankylosing spondylitis. Broader study findings: Relatively scarce in peripheral blood, disease-linked clones were CD8+. Roughly eight highly homologous variants made up a TCR beta motif that seemed to typify ankylosing spondylitis blood.

This clonotype was counted many times. Its specificity is not known. The authors made TCR beta libraries by quantitative 5'-RACE with molecular barcodes. TCRdb re-called the 5' RACE reads through MiXCR, storing one row per CDR3 protein. This sample has about 540,000 distinct CDR3 sequences, with roughly an eighth found just once. CDR3 size: 14 residues. V lost 1 base and J lost 1, with 8 bases in between. Germline V gene data show CDR1 as SGHKS and CDR2 as YYEKEE (reference sequence). V gene TRBV5-5 combines with J gene TRBJ1-1; no clear D. The sequenced material came from blood, either unsorted or a sorted T cell fraction (not recorded which). The clonotype was recovered from a male donor with ankylosing spondylitis. Here the CDR3 reads CASSLSHANTEAFF. The CDR3 coding sequence is TGTGCCAGCAGCTTGAGCCACGCGAACACTGAAGCTTTCTTT.